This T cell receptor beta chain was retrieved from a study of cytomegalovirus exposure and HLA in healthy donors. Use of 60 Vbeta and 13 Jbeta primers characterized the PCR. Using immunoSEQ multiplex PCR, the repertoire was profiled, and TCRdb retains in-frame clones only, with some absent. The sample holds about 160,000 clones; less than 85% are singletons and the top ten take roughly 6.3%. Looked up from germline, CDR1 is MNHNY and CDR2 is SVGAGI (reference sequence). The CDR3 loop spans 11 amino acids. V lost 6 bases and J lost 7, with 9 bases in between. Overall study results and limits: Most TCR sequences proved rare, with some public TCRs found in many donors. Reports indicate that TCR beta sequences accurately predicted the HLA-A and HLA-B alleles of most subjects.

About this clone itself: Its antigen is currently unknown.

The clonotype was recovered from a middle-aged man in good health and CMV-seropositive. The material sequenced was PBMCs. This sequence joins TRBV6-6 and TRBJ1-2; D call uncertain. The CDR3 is CASSSPTGYTF. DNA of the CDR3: TGTGCCAGCAGCTCTCCTACTGGCTACACCTTC.